A selection of T cell receptor beta chains follows, all from one sample in a study of shared clonotypes between healthy human individuals. Produced via immunoSEQ multiplex PCR; TCRdb's table is partial and in-frame only. The repertoire holds some 2,500,000 clones, with 93% as singletons. Input material: naive CD4+ T cells from PBMCs. The receptors were gathered from a man aged 18-30 years in good health. Some clones in this sample may be carry-over from other donors' samples. Each CDR3 is given with its conserved first and last residue. A D gene is named only where the DNA matches it firmly. Clone size appears in some rows only: once, few, many, or a class for an expanded clone.

D gene: TRBD2
J gene: TRBJ2-1
clone size: .
V gene: TRBV5-4
CDR3 DNA: TGTGCCAGCAGCTCCGGGACTAGCGGGTTGATGAATGAGCAGTTCTTC
CDR3 protein: CASSSGTSGLMNEQFF

D gene: TRBD2
J gene: TRBJ2-1
clone size: .
V gene: TRBV12-5
CDR3 DNA: TGTGCTAGTGGTCAACTAGCGGGAGGCCCTATTGAGCAGTTCTTC
CDR3 protein: CASGQLAGGPIEQFF

D gene: TRBD1
J gene: TRBJ2-7
clone size: .
V gene: TRBV5-6
CDR3 DNA: TGTGCCAGCAGCCAAGCGACAGGGGGAGTTCCCGAGCAGTACTTC
CDR3 protein: CASSQATGGVPEQYF

D gene: .
J gene: TRBJ1-4
clone size: .
V gene: TRBV6-1
CDR3 DNA: TGTGCCAGCCGTCGTGAGGGAACTAATGAAAAACTGTTTTTT
CDR3 protein: CASRREGTNEKLFF

D gene: .
J gene: TRBJ1-6
clone size: .
V gene: TRBV5-1
CDR3 DNA: TGCGCCAGCAGTCTCTCCTGGACGGCGAATAATTCACCCCTCCACTTT
CDR3 protein: CASSLSWTANNSPLHF

D gene: .
J gene: TRBJ1-5
clone size: .
V gene: TRBV10-3
CDR3 DNA: TGTGCCATCAGCCGGGACCTTAATCAGCCCCAGCATTTT
CDR3 protein: CAISRDLNQPQHF

D gene: .
J gene: TRBJ2-7
clone size: .
V gene: TRBV5-6
CDR3 DNA: TGTGCCAGCAGCTTGGTAGGAGGGGCCTCCTACGAGCAGTACTTC
CDR3 protein: CASSLVGGASYEQYF

D gene: .
J gene: TRBJ1-2
clone size: .
V gene: TRBV5-6
CDR3 DNA: TGTGCCAGCAGCTCTATATTTACGCAGGCCGGGGGCTACACCTTC
CDR3 protein: CASSSIFTQAGGYTF

D gene: TRBD1
J gene: TRBJ1-1
clone size: .
V gene: TRBV2
CDR3 DNA: TGTGCCAGCAGTGTCGAGGCAGGGGGCTTGGGGGCTGAAGCTTTCTTT
CDR3 protein: CASSVEAGGLGAEAFF

D gene: TRBD2
J gene: TRBJ2-7
clone size: .
V gene: TRBV18
CDR3 DNA: TGTGCCAGCTCACCACCGTCGGTAGCGGGAAACGAGCAGTACTTC
CDR3 protein: CASSPPSVAGNEQYF

D gene: .
J gene: TRBJ1-1
clone size: few
V gene: TRBV6-1
CDR3 DNA: TGTGCCAGCAGTGAAGGCGGGGCCGGGGGCACTGAAGCTTTCTTT
CDR3 protein: CASSEGGAGGTEAFF

D gene: TRBD1
J gene: TRBJ2-7
clone size: .
V gene: TRBV28
CDR3 DNA: TGTGCCAGCAGTTTCAGGGGCAGGGGGTACGAGCAGTACTTC
CDR3 protein: CASSFRGRGYEQYF

D gene: .
J gene: TRBJ2-2
clone size: .
V gene: TRBV19
CDR3 DNA: TGTGCCAGTAGTATCAACAGGGCCGGGGAGCTGTTTTTT
CDR3 protein: CASSINRAGELFF

D gene: .
J gene: TRBJ2-7
clone size: .
V gene: TRBV11-2
CDR3 DNA: TGTGCCAGCAGCCTCTCCGCCGGAAACGAGCAGTACTTC
CDR3 protein: CASSLSAGNEQYF